Listed here are 6 T cell receptor beta chains from one sample, sequenced in a study of blood T cell repertoires in COVID-19. Clones were read by immunoSEQ multiplex PCR, and TCRdb kept only the in-frame ones, dropping some. The table lists approximately 380,000 clones, just over 90% of them singletons. Specimen: PBMCs or T cells enriched from blood (not recorded which). The receptors stem from a woman aged 40 to 50 who had been exposed to COVID-19.

The rearrangement uses TRBV30 and TRBJ1-2; D is possibly TRBD1 (5 bases). CDR1 and CDR2 (germline): GTSNPN, SVGIG (reference sequence). Trimming left V 8 bases short and J 3 bases short, with 16 bases between. The CDR3 covers 13 residues. This chain's CDR3 is CASRPGMDYGYTF. CDR3 in DNA: TGTGCCAGTCGTCCAGGGATGGACTATGGCTACACCTTC.

The rearrangement uses TRBV19 and TRBJ1-5; 9 positions agree with TRBD1. The CDR3 consists of 17 residues. J lost 2 bases, V lost 6 bases, and 11 bases had no gene match. Germline CDR1 is LNHDA and CDR2 is SQIVND (reference sequence). CDR3 loop: CASSRPSWTGGNQPQHF. CDR3 bases: TGTGCCAGTAGCCGACCGTCATGGACAGGGGGCAATCAGCCCCAGCATTTT.

This chain joins TRBV10-3 and TRBJ1-1; D call uncertain. V lost 1 base and J 7 bases, leaving 10 bases between the germline ends. Germline V gene data show CDR1 as ENHRY and CDR2 as SYGVKD. The CDR3 runs 13 residues. CDR3 amino acids: CAISEFGEGEAFF. As DNA, the CDR3 is TGTGCCATCAGTGAGTTCGGGGAGGGTGAAGCTTTCTTT.

The CDR3 protein is CASSPSGGASGNTIYF. DNA of the CDR3: TGTGCCAGCTCACCCTCCGGGGGGGCTTCTGGAAACACCATATATTTT. The chain combines TRBV18 with TRBJ1-3; D may be TRBD1 (6 bases). The germline V gene encodes CDR1 KGHSH and CDR2 LQKENI. Trimming cost V 3 bases and J 1 base, with 13 bases left between them. The CDR3 contains 16 residues.

V gene TRBV27 combines with J gene TRBJ1-1; no clear D gene. The CDR3 consists of 13 residues. Trimming left V 4 bases short and J 0 bases short, with 6 bases between. Germline values: CDR1 MNHEY, CDR2 SMNVEV (reference sequence). CDR3 region: CASSSRLNTEAFF. The CDR3 DNA sequence: TGTGCCAGCAGTTCCAGGCTGAACACTGAAGCTTTCTTT.

V and J are TRBV30 and TRBJ2-2; TRBD1 is a possible D gene (5 bases). Trimming took off 4 bases at V and 6 bases at J, with 15 bases between the two ends. Germline CDR1 is GTSNPN and CDR2 is SVGIG (reference sequence). The CDR3 loop spans 14 amino acids. The CDR3: CAWTLTGGAGELFF. CDR3 in DNA: TGTGCCTGGACCCTTACAGGTGGCGCCGGGGAGCTGTTTTTT.